The clone carrying this T cell receptor (beta chain) has a count of ten or more. Other DNA sequences in the sample encode the same CDR3. The collection from each donor was one heparinised blood draw averaging about 110 mL. V gave up 1 base and J gave up 5 bases, with 6 bases separating them. Germline V gene sequence: CDR1 LGHNA, CDR2 YSLEER. The CDR3 runs to 13 residues. cDNA synthesis used the whole RNA isolate, giving expressed TCRB sequences. Only in-frame clones appear in the TCRdb table, and some are missing; sequencing was by immunoSEQ multiplex PCR. The sample has about 220,000 clones; roughly a tenth are singletons. The entry originates in a study of beta chain features in type 1 diabetes.

This sequence was found in a man younger than 35 in good health. The chain is built from TRBV4-3 and TRBJ2-1; D gene unclear. Sequences were obtained from central memory CD4+ T cells from blood. The DNA for the CDR3 is TGCGCCAGCAGCCAAGGCTTCAACAATGAGCAGTTCTTC. Translating it yields CASSQGFNNEQFF.